These T cell receptor beta chains were read from a single sample in a study of preoperative IRX-2 immunotherapy in early breast cancer. Clones were read by immunoSEQ multiplex PCR, and TCRdb kept only the in-frame ones, dropping some. Found here are more than 35,000 clones, 60% to 85% of them singletons; the top ten hold roughly 1.2%. The material was tumor tissue, obtained after IRX-2 immunotherapy. The receptors were gathered from a human donor with breast cancer. CDR3s include the opening cysteine and the closing phenylalanine or tryptophan. A D gene is named only where the DNA matches it firmly. Clone size is not always given. Where it is, it says once, few, many or a class for expanded clones.

CDR3nt	CDR3aa	v_gene	d_gene	abundance	j_gene
TGTGCCAGCTCACTAGCGAGCTCCTACAATGAGCAGTTCTTC	CASSLASSYNEQFF	TRBV18	-	-	TRBJ2-1
TGCGCCAGCAGCTTGGAACTAGCGGGGCCCAGGGAGCAGTTCTTC	CASSLELAGPREQFF	TRBV5-1	TRBD2	few	TRBJ2-1
TGTGCCAGCAGTTATTGGGGGGACAGGGGATCGGCCTCTGGAAACACCATATATTTT	CASSYWGDRGSASGNTIYF	TRBV6-8	TRBD1	-	TRBJ1-3
TGTGCCAGCAGACCTACTAGCGGGGGAGGCACAGATACGCAGTATTTT	CASRPTSGGGTDTQYF	TRBV7-7	TRBD2	once	TRBJ2-3
TGTGCCAGCAGCCCGGGACTAACGGGCACAGATACGCAGTATTTT	CASSPGLTGTDTQYF	TRBV11-3	TRBD2	-	TRBJ2-3
TGCAGCGCCGGGACTAGCGGGAGGGCGGCCGGGGAGCTGTTTTTT	CSAGTSGRAAGELFF	TRBV29-1	TRBD2	-	TRBJ2-2
TGTGCCAGCAGCGTAGACCTAAGAGGTACTGAAGCTTTCTTT	CASSVDLRGTEAFF	TRBV7-4	-	-	TRBJ1-1
TGTGCCAGCAGCTTAGGCTTTAGCGGGAGTGGGGAGACCCAGTACTTC	CASSLGFSGSGETQYF	TRBV11-3	TRBD2	-	TRBJ2-5
TGCGCCAGCAGCCCAGGCCAAACAGGGGATCAAGAGACCCAGTACTTC	CASSPGQTGDQETQYF	TRBV5-1	TRBD1	-	TRBJ2-5
TGTGCCACACGACTAGCGGGTATGCCCTACAATGAGCAGTTCTTC	CATRLAGMPYNEQFF	TRBV19	TRBD2	few	TRBJ2-1
TGCGCCAGCAGTGAAGGAGTAGCGGGGGGAATTGAGCAGTTCTTC	CASSEGVAGGIEQFF	TRBV10-1	TRBD2	-	TRBJ2-1
TGTGCCAGCAGTCCCCTCACGACAAACTCTGGCTACACCTTC	CASSPLTTNSGYTF	TRBV6-8	-	few	TRBJ1-2
TGCGCCAGCAGTGCTAGTAGGGTCGCGAATACGCAGTATTTT	CASSASRVANTQYF	TRBV10-2	-	-	TRBJ2-3
TGTGCCAGCAGTCTTGGGACAGCCCACGGGGAGACCCAGTACTTC	CASSLGTAHGETQYF	TRBV6-8	TRBD1	-	TRBJ2-5
TGTGCCAGCAGCGTAGGACAGCGACCGTACAATGAGCAGTTCTTC	CASSVGQRPYNEQFF	TRBV2	-	-	TRBJ2-1
TGTGCCAGCGCAGTCAGGGAGGCTCAAGAGACCCAGTACTTC	CASAVREAQETQYF	TRBV28	-	medium-sized	TRBJ2-5
TGTGCCAGTAGTATAGATCACAACTCTGGGGCCAACGTCCTGACTTTC	CASSIDHNSGANVLTF	TRBV19	-	-	TRBJ2-6